This T cell receptor beta chain was recovered during a study of shared clonotypes between healthy human individuals. Between the trimmed V and J ends, which lost 0 bases and 3 bases, there was a span of 15 bases. The germline V gene encodes CDR1 MGHRA and CDR2 YSYEKL. The CDR3 loop spans 16 amino acids. TCRdb keeps only in-frame clones here, not all; method: immunoSEQ multiplex PCR. The table lists over 95,000 clones, around 68% of them singletons. The genes are TRBV4-1 and TRBJ2-7; D possibly corresponds to TRBD1 (6 bases). The specimen sequenced was memory CD8+ T cells sorted from blood. Subset here: CD45RO+ cells pooled with CCR7-negative TemRA cells. The clonotype originates from a woman aged 25 to 45 in good health. CDR3 nucleotide sequence: TGCGCCAGCAGCCAAGATCATGAGGGGGTAAGCTACGAGCAGTACTTC. It translates to CASSQDHEGVSYEQYF.